This T cell receptor (beta chain) was captured by sequencing in a study of somatic mutations in cytotoxic T cells in rheumatoid arthritis. Study-level points and caveats: Each of about an eighth of the roughly 60 patients had a largest CD8+ clone that made up more than 20% of CD8+ cells.

Comment on this clone: Its target is not known.

The assay was immunoSEQ multiplex PCR, and TCRdb's table has in-frame clones only and misses some. The table includes around 23,000 clones, 74% detected once. The CDR3 sequence is 14 residues long. Germline assignment: CDR1 LNHDA and CDR2 SQIVND (reference sequence). V lost 6 bases, J lost 8 bases, and 19 bases lay in between. V usage is TRBV19 and J usage is TRBJ1-1; D uncertain. Sequencing was performed on CD8+ T cells sorted from blood. The sequence was collected from a woman aged 18-29 years in good health. The CDR3 sequence is CASSIYSGSQEAFF. DNA of the CDR3: TGTGCCAGTAGCATTTACTCCGGGAGCCAAGAAGCTTTCTTT. Based on the CDR3 plus reference TRBV19 and TRBJ1-1, the full variable domain is DGGITQSPKYLFRKEGQNVTLSCEQNLNHDAMYWYRQDPGQGLRLIYYSQIVNDFQKGDIAEGYSVSREKKESFPLTVTSAQKNPTAFYLCASSIYSGSQEAFFGQGTRLTVV.